The table lists the clone carrying this T cell receptor (beta chain) with a count of one. These donors were members of the approximately 120-subject validation cohort, a group separate from the approximately 670-subject first cohort. The source of the sample is a study of cytomegalovirus exposure and HLA in healthy donors. The data were produced by immunoSEQ multiplex PCR, yet TCRdb's version contains in-frame clones alone and is incomplete. The sample contains around 250,000 clones, almost 90% of which appear only once. What was sequenced was PBMCs. The sequence was obtained from a woman younger than 35 in good health and CMV-seronegative.

The chain's CDR3 is CASSIAGQGAAGELFF. The DNA for the CDR3 is TGTGCCAGTAGTATAGCGGGGCAGGGGGCTGCCGGGGAGCTGTTTTTT. V and J are TRBV19 and TRBJ2-2; TRBD1 matches 8 bases. This CDR3 is 16 amino acids long. V shed 1 base, J shed 6 bases, and the junction held 7 bases outside the gene matches. Per the germline V gene, CDR1 is LNHDA and CDR2 is SQIVND (reference sequence).